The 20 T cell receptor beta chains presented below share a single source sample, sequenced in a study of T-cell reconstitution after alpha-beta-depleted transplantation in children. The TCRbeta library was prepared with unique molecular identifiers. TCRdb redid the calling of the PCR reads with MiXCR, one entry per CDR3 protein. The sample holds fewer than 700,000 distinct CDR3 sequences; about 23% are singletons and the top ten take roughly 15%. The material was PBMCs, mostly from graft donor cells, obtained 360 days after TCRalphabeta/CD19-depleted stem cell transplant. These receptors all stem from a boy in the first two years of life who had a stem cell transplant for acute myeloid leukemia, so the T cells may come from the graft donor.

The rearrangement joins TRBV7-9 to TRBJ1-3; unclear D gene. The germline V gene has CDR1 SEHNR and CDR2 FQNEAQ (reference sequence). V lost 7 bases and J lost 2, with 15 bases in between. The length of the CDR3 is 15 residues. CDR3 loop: CASTPLTSTGNTIYF. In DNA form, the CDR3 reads TGTGCCAGCACCCCGTTGACCAGCACTGGAAACACCATATATTTT.

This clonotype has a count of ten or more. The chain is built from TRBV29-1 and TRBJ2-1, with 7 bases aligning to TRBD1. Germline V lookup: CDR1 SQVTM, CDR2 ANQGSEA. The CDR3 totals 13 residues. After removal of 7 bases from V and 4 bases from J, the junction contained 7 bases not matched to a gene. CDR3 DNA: TGCAGCGCGATGAGGACAGGATACAATGAGCAGTTCTTC. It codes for CSAMRTGYNEQFF.

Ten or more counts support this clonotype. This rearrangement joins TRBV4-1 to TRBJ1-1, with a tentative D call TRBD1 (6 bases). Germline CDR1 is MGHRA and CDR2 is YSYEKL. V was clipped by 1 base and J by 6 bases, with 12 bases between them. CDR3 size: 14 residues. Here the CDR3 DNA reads TGCGCCAGCAGCCAAGCGTACAGGGATGCTGAAGCTTTCTTT. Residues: CASSQAYRDAEAFF.

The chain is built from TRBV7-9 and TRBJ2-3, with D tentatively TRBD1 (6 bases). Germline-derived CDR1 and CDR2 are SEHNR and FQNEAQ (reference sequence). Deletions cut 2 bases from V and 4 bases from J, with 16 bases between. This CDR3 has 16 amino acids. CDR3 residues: CASSLNQGSFPDTQYF. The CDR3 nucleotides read TGTGCCAGCAGCTTAAACCAGGGGTCCTTTCCAGATACGCAGTATTTT.

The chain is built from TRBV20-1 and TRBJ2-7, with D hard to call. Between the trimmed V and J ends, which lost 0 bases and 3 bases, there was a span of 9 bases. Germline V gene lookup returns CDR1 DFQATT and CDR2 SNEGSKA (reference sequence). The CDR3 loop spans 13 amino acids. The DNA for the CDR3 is TGCAGTGCTAGAGATCCCCAGCGCTACGAGCAGTACGTC. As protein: CSARDPQRYEQYV.

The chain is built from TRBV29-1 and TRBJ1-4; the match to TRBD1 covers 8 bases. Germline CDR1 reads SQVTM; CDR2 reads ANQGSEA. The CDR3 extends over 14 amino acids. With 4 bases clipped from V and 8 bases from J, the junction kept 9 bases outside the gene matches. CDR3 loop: CSVATLDRGEKLFF. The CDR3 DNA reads TGCAGCGTTGCCACCCTTGACAGGGGAGAAAAACTGTTTTTT.

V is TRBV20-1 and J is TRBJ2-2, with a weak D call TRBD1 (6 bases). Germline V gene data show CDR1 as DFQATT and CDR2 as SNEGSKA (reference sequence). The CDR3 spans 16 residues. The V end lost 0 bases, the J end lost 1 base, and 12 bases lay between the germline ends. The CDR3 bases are TGCAGTGCTAGAGAGGGCGCAGGGGTGAACACCGGGGAGCTGTTTTTT. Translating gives CSAREGAGVNTGELFF.

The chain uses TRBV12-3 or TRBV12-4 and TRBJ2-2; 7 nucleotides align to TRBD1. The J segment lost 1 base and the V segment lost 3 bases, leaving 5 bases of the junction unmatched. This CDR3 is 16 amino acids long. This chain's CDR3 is CASSFLYRGNTGELFF. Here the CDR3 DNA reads TGTGCCAGCAGTTTCCTATACAGGGGGAACACCGGGGAGCTGTTTTTT.

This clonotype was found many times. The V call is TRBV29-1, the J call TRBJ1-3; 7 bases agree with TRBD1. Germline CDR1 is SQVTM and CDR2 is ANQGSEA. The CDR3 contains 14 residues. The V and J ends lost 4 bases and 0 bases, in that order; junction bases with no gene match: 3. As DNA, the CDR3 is TGCAGCGTTGCACAGGGGTCCTCTGGAAACACCATATATTTT. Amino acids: CSVAQGSSGNTIYF.

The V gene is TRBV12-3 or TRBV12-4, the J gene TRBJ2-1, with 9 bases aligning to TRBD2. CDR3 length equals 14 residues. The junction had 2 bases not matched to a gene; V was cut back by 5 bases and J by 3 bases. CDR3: CASSERGDYNEQFF. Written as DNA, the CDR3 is TGTGCCAGCAGTGAGCGGGGGGACTACAATGAGCAGTTCTTC.

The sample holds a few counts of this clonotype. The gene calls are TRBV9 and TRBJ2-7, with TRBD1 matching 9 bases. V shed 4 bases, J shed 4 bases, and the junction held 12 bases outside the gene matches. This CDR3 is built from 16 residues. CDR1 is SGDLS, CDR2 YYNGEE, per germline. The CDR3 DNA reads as TGTGCCAGCAGCAAACTCCTCCGGGACAGGGCGTACGAGCAGTACGTC. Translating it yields CASSKLLRDRAYEQYV.

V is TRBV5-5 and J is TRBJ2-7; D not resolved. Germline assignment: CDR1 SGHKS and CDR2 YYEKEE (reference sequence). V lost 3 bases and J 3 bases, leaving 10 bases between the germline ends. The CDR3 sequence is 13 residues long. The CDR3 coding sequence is TGTGCCAGCAGCTGGGCGGACGGCTACGAGCAGTACGTC. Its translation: CASSWADGYEQYV.

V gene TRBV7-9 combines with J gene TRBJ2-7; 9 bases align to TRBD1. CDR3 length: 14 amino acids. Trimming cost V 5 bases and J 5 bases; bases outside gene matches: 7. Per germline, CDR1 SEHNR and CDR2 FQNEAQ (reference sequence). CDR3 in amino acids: CASSPRDRDNEQYF. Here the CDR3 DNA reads TGTGCCAGCAGCCCACGGGACAGGGACAACGAGCAGTACTTC.

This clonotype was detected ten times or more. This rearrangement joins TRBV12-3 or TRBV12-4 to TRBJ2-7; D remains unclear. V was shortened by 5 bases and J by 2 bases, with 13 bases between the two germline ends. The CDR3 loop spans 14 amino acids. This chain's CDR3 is CASSSKGSPYEQYF. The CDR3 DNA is TGTGCCAGCAGTAGTAAGGGCAGCCCCTACGAGCAGTACTTC.

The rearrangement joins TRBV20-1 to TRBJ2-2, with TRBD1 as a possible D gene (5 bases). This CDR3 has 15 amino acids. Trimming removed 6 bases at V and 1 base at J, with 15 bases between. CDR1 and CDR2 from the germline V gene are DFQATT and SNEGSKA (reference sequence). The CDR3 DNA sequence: TGCAGTGCCAACTCAGGGTCTAAGAACACCGGGGAGCTGTTTTTT. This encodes CSANSGSKNTGELFF.

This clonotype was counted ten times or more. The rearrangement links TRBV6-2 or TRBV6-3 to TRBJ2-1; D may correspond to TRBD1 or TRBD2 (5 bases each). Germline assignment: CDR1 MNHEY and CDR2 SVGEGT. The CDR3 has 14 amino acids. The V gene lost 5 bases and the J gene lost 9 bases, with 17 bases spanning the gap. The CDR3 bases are TGTGCCAGCAGTCACCGGGACCTGTCGGGTGAGCAGTTCTTC. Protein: CASSHRDLSGEQFF.

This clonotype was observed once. CDR3 sequence reads: CATSKQGWQFF. The CDR3 DNA is TGTGCCACCAGTAAACAGGGTTGGCAGTTCTTC. The V call is TRBV24-1, the J call TRBJ2-1, with a weak D call TRBD1 (6 bases). The V and J ends lost 6 bases and 12 bases respectively, with 11 bases between them. Germline lookup yields CDR1 KGHDR and CDR2 SFDVKD. The CDR3 totals 11 residues.

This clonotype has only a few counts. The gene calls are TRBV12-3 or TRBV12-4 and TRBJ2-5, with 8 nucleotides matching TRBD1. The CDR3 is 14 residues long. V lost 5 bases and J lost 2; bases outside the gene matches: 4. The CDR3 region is CASSGRTGQETQYF. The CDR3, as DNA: TGTGCCAGCAGTGGAAGGACAGGGCAAGAGACCCAGTACTTC.

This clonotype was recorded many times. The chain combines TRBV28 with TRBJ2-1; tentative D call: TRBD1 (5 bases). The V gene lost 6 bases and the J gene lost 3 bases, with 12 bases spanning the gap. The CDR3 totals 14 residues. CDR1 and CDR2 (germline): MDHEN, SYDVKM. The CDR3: CASRGVELYNEQFF. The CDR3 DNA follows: TGTGCCAGCAGAGGGGTTGAGCTCTACAATGAGCAGTTCTTC.

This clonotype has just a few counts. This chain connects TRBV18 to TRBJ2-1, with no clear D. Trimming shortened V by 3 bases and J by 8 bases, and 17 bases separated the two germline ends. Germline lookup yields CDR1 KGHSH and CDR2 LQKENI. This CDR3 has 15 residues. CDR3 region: CASSPSFQTGDEQFF. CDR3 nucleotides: TGTGCCAGCTCACCGTCATTCCAGACGGGCGATGAGCAGTTCTTC.